Listed below are T cell receptor beta chains from one sample, sequenced in a study of shared clonotypes between healthy human individuals. Assay: immunoSEQ multiplex PCR; the TCRdb copy retains only in-frame clones and omits some. The sample has approximately 2,200,000 clones; under 95% are singletons. The sample comprised naive CD8+ T cells from PBMCs. The receptors were gathered from a man aged 18 to 29 in good health. Some clones in this sample may be carry-over from other donors' samples. The CDR3 runs from the conserved cysteine through the conserved F or W. Fields, in order: J gene, V gene, D gene, clone size, CDR3 DNA, CDR3 protein. D genes are given only for firm matches. Size tells how often a clone was seen (once, few, many) or the class of an expanded clone, and some rows leave it out.

>TRBJ2-2|TRBV28|-|-
TGTGCCAGCAGGGCAGACAGGAGTGGGACCGGGGAGCTGTTTTTT
CASRADRSGTGELFF
>TRBJ2-1|TRBV11-3|-|-
TGTGCCAGCAGCTTAGCCGCGGGACCGGCGGACAATGAGCAGTTCTTC
CASSLAAGPADNEQFF
>TRBJ1-1|TRBV13|-|once
TGTGCCAGCCAGATAGGCAGACCGAACACTGAAGCTTTCTTT
CASQIGRPNTEAFF
>TRBJ2-7|TRBV29-1|-|once
TGCAGCGTCCAGGGGGGGTCCTACGAGCAGTACTTC
CSVQGGSYEQYF
>TRBJ1-5|TRBV6-4|-|few
TGTGCCAGCAGTGACGGGGGTGCTGGCAATCAGCCCCAGCATTTT
CASSDGGAGNQPQHF
>TRBJ1-2|TRBV7-9|-|once
TGTGCCAGCAGCCTACAAGACCTCGGCCCCATCTATGGCTACACCTTC
CASSLQDLGPIYGYTF
>TRBJ2-7|TRBV7-6|-|-
TGTGCCAGCAGCTTAGCAGGGTCCTACGAGCAGTACTTC
CASSLAGSYEQYF
>TRBJ1-5|TRBV28|TRBD1|once
TGTGCCAGCAACTTGGGGAACAGGGGGCGAATTCAGCCCCAGCATTTT
CASNLGNRGRIQPQHF
>TRBJ2-1|TRBV7-6|TRBD2|-
TGTGCCAGCAGCTTAGAGGGACGGTGGGGACTAGCCTCTAATGAGCAGTTCTTC
CASSLEGRWGLASNEQFF
>TRBJ2-3|TRBV5-4|TRBD1|-
TGTGCCAGCAGCTACCTGACAGGGTCAGATACGCAGTATTTT
CASSYLTGSDTQYF
>TRBJ2-1|TRBV5-1|TRBD2|-
TGCGCCAGCAGCTTGGGACTAGCGGGACTATACAATGAGCAGTTCTTC
CASSLGLAGLYNEQFF
>TRBJ2-7|TRBV28|-|-
TGTGCCAGCACCTCACCCCCCGCATCCCCACACTACGAGCAGTACTTC
CASTSPPASPHYEQYF
>TRBJ2-7|TRBV7-9|-|once
TGTGCCAGCAGCTCTGGGGACCGCGGTTCCGAGCAGTACTTC
CASSSGDRGSEQYF
>TRBJ2-3|TRBV28|-|-
TGTGCCAGCAGTTTACTGGGAGTTCAAACAGATACGCAGTATTTT
CASSLLGVQTDTQYF
>TRBJ2-2|TRBV10-2|-|-
TGCGCCACCAGAGGGCTCGGGACTGGGGACACCGGGGAGCTGTTTTTT
CATRGLGTGDTGELFF
>TRBJ2-1|TRBV19|-|few
TGTGCCAGTAGTATAGTGCGGAGCCCCCCCGTAAATGAGCAGTTCTTC
CASSIVRSPPVNEQFF
>TRBJ2-5|TRBV11-2|-|-
TGTGCCAGCACCGCCGGGGCAGGGCAAGAGACCCAGTACTTC
CASTAGAGQETQYF
>TRBJ2-1|TRBV10-3|-|-
TGTGCCATCAGTTTACAGGAAAGCTCCTACAATGAGCAGTTCTTC
CAISLQESSYNEQFF
>TRBJ2-7|TRBV5-1|-|-
TGCGCCAGCAGCTTGTCGGGGGTACCCTCCTACGAGCAGTACTTC
CASSLSGVPSYEQYF
>TRBJ2-6|TRBV7-3|-|-
TGTGCCAGCAGCCCCCTGGCAGGGGCCAACGTCCTGACTTTC
CASSPLAGANVLTF
>TRBJ2-1|TRBV27|-|-
TGTGCCAGCAGTTTATGGGTGAGCAATGAGCAGTTCTTC
CASSLWVSNEQFF
>TRBJ1-2|TRBV29-1|TRBD1|-
TGCAGCGCCACCGGGACAGCGGACTATGGCTACACCTTC
CSATGTADYGYTF
>TRBJ1-1|TRBV30|-|few
TGTGCCTGGGACAGCGTGGGGGGCGTTGTTGAAGCTTTCTTT
CAWDSVGGVVEAFF
>TRBJ1-2|TRBV7-8|TRBD1|-
TGTGCCAGCAGCTTAGAACGGGACAGGGCCACCCTCTATGGCTACACCTTC
CASSLERDRATLYGYTF
>TRBJ2-7|TRBV4-3|TRBD2|-
TGCGCCAGCAGCCAGATACTAGCGGGCGCCTACGAGCAGTACTTC
CASSQILAGAYEQYF
>TRBJ1-1|TRBV28|-|few
TGTGCCAGCAGTTTAGTTGAGTGGGAGGTGAACACTGAAGCTTTCTTT
CASSLVEWEVNTEAFF
>TRBJ2-7|TRBV11-2|-|-
TGTGCCAGCAGCTTAGATCGGGGCAGCTACGAGCAGTACTTC
CASSLDRGSYEQYF
>TRBJ1-1|TRBV30|-|few
TGTGCCTGGAGTGTCCCCTTGCCTGAAGCTTTCTTT
CAWSVPLPEAFF
>TRBJ2-7|TRBV25-1|-|-
TGTGCCAGCAGTGGGGGACACCGTTCCTACGAGCAGTACTTC
CASSGGHRSYEQYF
>TRBJ2-3|TRBV7-9|TRBD2|-
TGTGCCAGCAGCTTGTTTTCGGCGGGAGGGGACAGAGATACGCAGTATTTT
CASSLFSAGGDRDTQYF
>TRBJ2-3|TRBV27|-|-
TGTGCAGTGAAGACCTACCTGGGGACAGATACGCAGTATTTT
CAVKTYLGTDTQYF
>TRBJ2-2|TRBV19|-|once
TGTGCCAGTAGTATAGATCACGTATCAACCGACGGGTACACCGGGGAGCTGTTTTTT
CASSIDHVSTDGYTGELFF